This T cell receptor beta chain was observed in a study of glioma-infiltrating T cells after dendritic cell vaccination. This clone has a count of ten or more. The table came from immunoSEQ multiplex PCR; TCRdb's copy has only in-frame clones and leaves some out. The data contain 65,000 to 80,000 clones, roughly 79% of them singletons. This TCR derives from a human donor with glioblastoma. Sequenced here: blood, sampled before dendritic cell vaccination.

The DNA for the CDR3 is TGTGCCAGCAGCCACGGGGGACAGATCTCCTACGAGCAGTACTTC. It codes for CASSHGGQISYEQYF. The chain recombines TRBV6-6 with TRBJ2-7; D possibly corresponds to TRBD1 (7 bases). Germline lookup yields CDR1 MNHNY and CDR2 SVGAGI (reference sequence). This CDR3 region has 15 residues. Between the trimmed V and J ends, which lost 6 bases and 0 bases, there was a span of 15 bases.